Included here is one T cell receptor (beta chain) sequence, with context. This sample was included in a study of CD8+CD57+ T cells in acquired aplastic anemia. Overall study: Sorted cells (CD4+ and CD8+) yielded DNA amounts that averaged approximately 3.2 ug.

Template material for TCR beta VDJ and CDR3 profiling consisted of genomic DNA. TCRdb re-derived calls from the reads in MiXCR, one entry per CDR3 protein. The sample yields 150,000 to 200,000 distinct CDR3 sequences, 48% seen once. Sequencing was done on patients that had shown CD8+CD57+ cell expansion by flow cytometry. The material sequenced was sorted CD4+, CD8+, or CD8+CD57+ T cells (not recorded which) from PBMCs. The source of this sequence is a human donor with aplastic anemia.

CDR3 sequence: CASRSVTHNEQFF. The CDR3 DNA reads TGTGCCAGCAGATCGGTTACCCACAATGAGCAGTTCTTC. The chain carries TRBV7-9 and TRBJ2-1; D uncertain. CDR1 is SEHNR, CDR2 FQNEAQ, per germline (reference sequence). Trimming took 6 bases from V and 5 from J, leaving 11 bases between them. This CDR3 is built from 13 residues.